The clone carrying this T cell receptor beta chain was recorded once. Its target is not known. These data originate in a study of OX40 agonist ivuxolimab in advanced cancers. Profiling relied on immunoSEQ multiplex PCR, and the TCRdb table lists in-frame clones only, not all of them. This table holds about 60,000 clones, about 90% found once. General study points: Low clonal expansion, among the lowest seen, marked partial responders at 0.1-3.0 mg/kg.

This CDR3 contains 12 residues. The germline V gene has CDR1 SQVTM and CDR2 ANQGSEA. V was shortened by 4 bases and J by 3 bases, with 9 bases between the two germline ends. Sequences were derived from CD4+ or CD8+ T cells sorted from blood, sampled in a trial of the OX40 agonist ivuxolimab. The chain couples TRBV29-1 to TRBJ2-5, with D possibly being TRBD1 (5 bases). The sequence derives from an adult with an advanced solid tumor such as melanoma, head and neck, liver or kidney cancer. CDR3 bases: TGCAGCGTTGGGGTCAGGGAAGAGACCCAGTACTTC. It yields the protein CSVGVREETQYF.